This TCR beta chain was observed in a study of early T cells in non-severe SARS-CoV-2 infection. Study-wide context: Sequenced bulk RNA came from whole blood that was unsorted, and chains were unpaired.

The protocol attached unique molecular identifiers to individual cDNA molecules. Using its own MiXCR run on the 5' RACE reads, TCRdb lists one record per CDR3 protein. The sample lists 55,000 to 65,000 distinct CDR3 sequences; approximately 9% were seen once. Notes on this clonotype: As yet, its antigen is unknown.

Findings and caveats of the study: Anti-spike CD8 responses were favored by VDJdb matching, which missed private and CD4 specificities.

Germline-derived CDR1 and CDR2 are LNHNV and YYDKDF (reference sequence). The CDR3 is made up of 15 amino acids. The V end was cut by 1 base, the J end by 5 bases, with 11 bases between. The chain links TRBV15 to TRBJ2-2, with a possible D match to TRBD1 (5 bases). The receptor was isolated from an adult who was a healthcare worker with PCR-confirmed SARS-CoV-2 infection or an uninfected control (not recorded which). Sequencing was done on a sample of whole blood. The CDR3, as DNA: TGTGCCACCAGCAGAGGACAGAGTGGGACCGGGGAGCTGTTTTTT. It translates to CATSRGQSGTGELFF.